This TCR beta chain was captured by sequencing in a study of post-analysis software for immune sequencing data. Included in the TCR beta cDNA libraries were unique molecular identifiers. TCRdb re-analysed the PCR reads in MiXCR, keeping a single row per CDR3 protein. The table includes some 690,000 distinct CDR3 sequences, about 27% detected once. Study results and caveats: A few TRBV segments (TRBV5-6, TRBV5-1 and TRBV20-1 among them) occurred more frequently in patients than in controls.

As for this clonotype: Its antigen is unknown.

V shed 4 bases and J 0 bases; nucleotides not matched to a gene: 4. The CDR3 extends over 16 amino acids. Germline V gives CDR1 SGHRS, CDR2 YFSETQ. Sequencing was done on a sample of blood. V usage is TRBV5-1 and J usage is TRBJ2-3; 11 nucleotides line up with TRBD1. This TCR was sampled from a girl aged 5 to 17 with multiple sclerosis. DNA of the CDR3: TGCGCCAGCAGCGGACAGGGGGCGGCTAGCACAGATACGCAGTATTTT. It codes for CASSGQGAASTDTQYF.